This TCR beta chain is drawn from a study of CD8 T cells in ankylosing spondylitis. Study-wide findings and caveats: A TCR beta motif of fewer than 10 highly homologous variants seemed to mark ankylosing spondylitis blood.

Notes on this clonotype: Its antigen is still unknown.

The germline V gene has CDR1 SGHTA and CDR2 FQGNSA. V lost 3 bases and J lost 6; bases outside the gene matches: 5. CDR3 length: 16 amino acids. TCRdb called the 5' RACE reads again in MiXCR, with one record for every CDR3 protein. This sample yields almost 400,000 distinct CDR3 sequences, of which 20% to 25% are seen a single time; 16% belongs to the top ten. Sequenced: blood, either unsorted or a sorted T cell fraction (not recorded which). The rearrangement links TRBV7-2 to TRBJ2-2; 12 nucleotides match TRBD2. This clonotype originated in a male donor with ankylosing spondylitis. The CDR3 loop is CASSLRLAGVSGELFF. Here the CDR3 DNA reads TGTGCCAGCAGCTTGAGACTAGCGGGAGTTTCCGGGGAGCTGTTTTTT.